The sequence of this T cell receptor beta chain was determined in a study of blood T cell repertoires in COVID-19 (TCRdb year 2020). Background on the whole study: Samples covering the acute and convalescent phases of COVID-19 were provided by collaborators in the United States, Italy and Spain. The material from the prospective study consisted of cDNA or gDNA derived from T cells, B-cell-depleted T cells, or PBMCs. Subjects who had been exposed to COVID-19, were actively infected with it, or had recovered from it provided the deeply sampled blood TCRbeta repertoires that made up the dataset. The repertoires were released in a freely available public database intended as a resource for research on the immune response to SARS-CoV-2. The samples were drawn from two sources: the first 160 participants of the ongoing ImmuneRACE study, and 950 to 1,500 subjects contributed by 6 global collaborators. Nearly every sample came with metadata listing a de-identified subject ID, COVID-19 status, age in years and sex. Where available, HLA class I and class II types were obtained from metadata supplied by the sample provider rather than from assay-based typing. What the work shows at the level of the full study, not this receptor alone: How much clinical and demographic metadata was included differed by source and by participant, and the metadata was provided uncurated.

CDR1 LGHDT and CDR2 YNNKEL were looked up in the germline V gene (reference sequence). V was cut back by 1 base and J by 5 bases, leaving a gap of 11 bases between them. From the cysteine up to the phenylalanine, the CDR3 has a length of 14 residues. Just the 42-base CDR3 DNA is kept, in frame starting at base 1. Comment on this clone: Its antigen target is currently unknown. No base quality values were provided; no much bigger clone lies one nucleotide off.

TCRbeta CDR3 regions were amplified from genomic DNA by means of the immunoSEQ Assay, a bias-controlled multiplex PCR. In the source study's methods: The number of nucleated cells in each sample was estimated by amplification of reference gene primers within the assay. Sequence reads were collapsed and filtered to measure the absolute abundance of every unique TCRbeta CDR3 rearrangement. For each sample, productive Simpson clonality was calculated as the square root of Simpson's diversity index across productive rearrangements. TCRdb mirrors the immuneACCESS table, restricted to in-frame sequences. Some clones are absent from its copies; in checked studies, under half trace to an unresolved V gene, and the reason for the others is unknown. V and J calls and clone size are copied from that table; D and trimming were computed from the DNA. The sample table contains around 370,000 clones; only one count was recorded for about 88% of them. About 6.7% of the sample is held by the ten biggest clonotypes.

One collaborating source in Seattle enrolled patients during active infection and followed them longitudinally through the course of disease. The collaborating institutions used their own protocols to collect whole blood in K2EDTA tubes. For TCRbeta analysis, collaborators shipped samples as frozen whole blood, isolated PBMCs, or DNA extracted from either of those sample types. The sequence links TRBV3-1 (or the pseudogene TRBV3-2) to TRBJ1-2, and TRBD1 may be the D gene, going by 6 matching bases. Sequencing was carried out using peripheral blood. This TCR derives from a woman in her seventies with COVID-19, enrolled during active disease. The DNA sequence is as follows: TGTGCCAGCAGCCAAGGCGGACAGTTTTATGGCTACACCTTC. The resulting protein is CASSQGGQFYGYTF.